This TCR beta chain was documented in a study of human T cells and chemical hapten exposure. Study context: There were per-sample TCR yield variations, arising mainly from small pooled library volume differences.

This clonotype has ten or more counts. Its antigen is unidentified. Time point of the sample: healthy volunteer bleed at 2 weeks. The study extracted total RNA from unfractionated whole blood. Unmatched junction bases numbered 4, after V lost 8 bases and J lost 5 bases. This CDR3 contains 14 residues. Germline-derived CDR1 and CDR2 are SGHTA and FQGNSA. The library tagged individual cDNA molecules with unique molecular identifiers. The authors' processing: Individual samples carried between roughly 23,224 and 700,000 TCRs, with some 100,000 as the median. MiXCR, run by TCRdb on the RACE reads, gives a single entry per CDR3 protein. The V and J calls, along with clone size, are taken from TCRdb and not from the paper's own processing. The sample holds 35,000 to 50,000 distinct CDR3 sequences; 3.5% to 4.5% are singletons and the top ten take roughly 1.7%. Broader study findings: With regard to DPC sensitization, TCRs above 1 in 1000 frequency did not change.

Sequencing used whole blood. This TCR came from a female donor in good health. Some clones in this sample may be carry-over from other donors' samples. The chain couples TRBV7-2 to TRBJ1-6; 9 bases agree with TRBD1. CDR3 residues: CASADRGDNSPLHF. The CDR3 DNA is TGTGCCAGCGCGGACAGGGGAGATAATTCACCCCTCCACTTT.